The table lists the clone carrying this TCR beta chain with many counts. Its specificity is unknown. This entry belongs to a study of T cells in Graves' hyperthyroidism and ophthalmopathy. Whole-study results and caveats: Blood samples included most of the expanded thyroid clonotypes exceeding 0.001.

Deletions cut 1 base from V and 6 bases from J, with 7 bases between. This CDR3 has 12 amino acids. TCR beta CDR3 sequences were amplified from RNA transcripts. Using the HTBI primer set, a first-round RT-PCR was run on the TCR CDR3. TCRdb recomputed calls from the multiplex PCR reads with MiXCR, one row per CDR3 protein. The table includes 300,000 or so distinct CDR3 sequences, around a sixth detected once. The receptor was derived from a woman aged 45-65 years with Graves' hyperthyroidism. Sequenced input: blood. V is TRBV12-3 or TRBV12-4 and J is TRBJ2-7; D gene uncertain. The CDR3 is CASSLGKSEQYV. The CDR3 nucleotides are TGTGCCAGCAGTTTAGGGAAAAGCGAGCAGTACGTC.